A selection of T cell receptor beta chains follows, all from one sample in a study of T cells in Graves' hyperthyroidism and ophthalmopathy. From the multiplex PCR reads, TCRdb called clonotypes with MiXCR, one entry per CDR3 protein. The data hold roughly 300,000 distinct CDR3 sequences, with approximately 15% observed a single time. Sequencing input: blood. These receptors originate from a woman aged 25-40 years with Graves' hyperthyroidism. CDR3s include the opening cysteine and the closing phenylalanine or tryptophan. The order of the fields is J gene, D gene, V gene, clone size, CDR3 DNA, CDR3 protein. The D gene is left open where the match is weak. Only part of the rows carry a size: once, few, many, or a class if the clone is expanded.

j_call: TRBJ2-7; d_call: TRBD1; v_call: TRBV2; clone_size: many; cdr3_nt: TGTGCCAGCAGGGAGACAGGGTCCTACGAGCAGTACTTC; cdr3_aa: CASRETGSYEQYF
j_call: TRBJ2-1; d_call: TRBD2; v_call: TRBV30; clone_size: NA; cdr3_nt: TGTGCCTGGAGTTCCGGGACTAACGCCTACAATGAGCAGTTCTTC; cdr3_aa: CAWSSGTNAYNEQFF
j_call: TRBJ1-2; d_call: NA; v_call: TRBV6-1; clone_size: NA; cdr3_nt: TGTGCCAGCAGTCCCCTCGGCCCTACTGGCTACACCTTC; cdr3_aa: CASSPLGPTGYTF
j_call: TRBJ1-5; d_call: NA; v_call: TRBV19; clone_size: many; cdr3_nt: TGTGCCAGTAGTCCACGGGCCAGCAATCAGCCCCAGCATTTT; cdr3_aa: CASSPRASNQPQHF
j_call: TRBJ2-1; d_call: NA; v_call: TRBV12-3/TRBV12-4; clone_size: NA; cdr3_nt: TGTGCCAGCAGTTTAGCGCTAGCCAATGAGCAGTTCTTC; cdr3_aa: CASSLALANEQFF
j_call: TRBJ2-7; d_call: TRBD1; v_call: TRBV20-1; clone_size: many; cdr3_nt: TGCAGTGCTAGACAGGGGGATAACTCCTACGAGCAGTACTTC; cdr3_aa: CSARQGDNSYEQYF
j_call: TRBJ1-1; d_call: NA; v_call: TRBV6-2/TRBV6-3; clone_size: many; cdr3_nt: TGTGCCAGCAGTTACCCCCGGGGGCTGGGCACTGAAGCTTTCTTT; cdr3_aa: CASSYPRGLGTEAFF
j_call: TRBJ2-3; d_call: TRBD2; v_call: TRBV2; clone_size: NA; cdr3_nt: TGTGCCAGCGGGGGGGTTGGCACAGATACGCAGTATTTT; cdr3_aa: CASGGVGTDTQYF
j_call: TRBJ2-1; d_call: TRBD2; v_call: TRBV3-1; clone_size: NA; cdr3_nt: TGTGCCAGCAGCCAAGCGGGAGGGCCGGGTAATGAGCAGTTCTTC; cdr3_aa: CASSQAGGPGNEQFF
j_call: TRBJ2-4; d_call: TRBD2; v_call: TRBV6-5; clone_size: few; cdr3_nt: TGTGCCAGCAGTTACCCCGGGGGGGGGGACATTCAGTACTTC; cdr3_aa: CASSYPGGGDIQYF
j_call: TRBJ2-1; d_call: TRBD2; v_call: TRBV5-1; clone_size: NA; cdr3_nt: TGCGCCAGCAGCTTAGAAGCGGGGGGATACAATGAGCAGTTCTTC; cdr3_aa: CASSLEAGGYNEQFF
j_call: TRBJ2-2; d_call: NA; v_call: TRBV28; clone_size: few; cdr3_nt: TGTGCCAGCAGTTTCGGGGGGCAGGTCACCGGGGAGCTGTTTTTT; cdr3_aa: CASSFGGQVTGELFF
j_call: TRBJ2-5; d_call: NA; v_call: TRBV28; clone_size: many; cdr3_nt: TGTGCCAGCAGTTTACCCTTAGGGGAAACGGAGACCCAGTACTTC; cdr3_aa: CASSLPLGETETQYF
j_call: TRBJ1-2; d_call: TRBD1; v_call: TRBV29-1; clone_size: NA; cdr3_nt: TGCAGCGTAAAAACCGGGACAGGGGCCCATGGCTACACCTTC; cdr3_aa: CSVKTGTGAHGYTF
j_call: TRBJ2-2; d_call: TRBD2; v_call: TRBV20-1; clone_size: few; cdr3_nt: TGCAGTGCTCGAGGGGTTTCTAGCGGCAACACCGGGGAGCTGTTTTTT; cdr3_aa: CSARGVSSGNTGELFF
j_call: TRBJ2-6; d_call: NA; v_call: TRBV6-1; clone_size: many; cdr3_nt: TGTGCCAGCAGTGATGCCCTTGGAGCCAACGTCCTGACTTTC; cdr3_aa: CASSDALGANVLTF
j_call: TRBJ1-5; d_call: NA; v_call: TRBV3-1; clone_size: many; cdr3_nt: TGTGCCAGCAGCCAAGGACAGAGGAATCAGCCCCAGCATTTT; cdr3_aa: CASSQGQRNQPQHF
j_call: TRBJ1-1; d_call: NA; v_call: TRBV20-1; clone_size: many; cdr3_nt: TGCAGTGCTAGCGGTACATGGCCGAACACTGAAGCTTTCTTT; cdr3_aa: CSASGTWPNTEAFF
j_call: TRBJ1-1; d_call: NA; v_call: TRBV5-8; clone_size: few; cdr3_nt: TGTGCCGGAACTGAAGCTTTCTTT; cdr3_aa: CAGTEAFF
j_call: TRBJ2-5; d_call: NA; v_call: TRBV7-9; clone_size: NA; cdr3_nt: TGTGCCAGCAGCTTAGCGGGAGCTGTCCAGACCCAGTACTTC; cdr3_aa: CASSLAGAVQTQYF
j_call: TRBJ2-7; d_call: TRBD1; v_call: TRBV4-2; clone_size: NA; cdr3_nt: TGTGCCAGCAGCCCTCAGGTGACAGGGGGAAGGTACGAGCAGTACTTC; cdr3_aa: CASSPQVTGGRYEQYF
j_call: TRBJ2-1; d_call: NA; v_call: TRBV6-1; clone_size: few; cdr3_nt: TGTGCCAGCAGTTCCGCCGGGACGCAAACTCACCGAATCAACAATGAGCAGTTCTTC; cdr3_aa: CASSSAGTQTHRINNEQFF
j_call: TRBJ1-1; d_call: NA; v_call: TRBV5-5; clone_size: many; cdr3_nt: TGTGCCAGCAGCTTGATTCTGAACACTGAAGCTTTCTTT; cdr3_aa: CASSLILNTEAFF
j_call: TRBJ2-2; d_call: NA; v_call: TRBV20-1; clone_size: NA; cdr3_nt: TGCAGTGCTAGTCTAACAGTCGGGAACACCGGGGAGCTGTTTTTT; cdr3_aa: CSASLTVGNTGELFF
j_call: TRBJ2-1; d_call: NA; v_call: TRBV20-1; clone_size: many; cdr3_nt: TGCAGTGCTAGAGATCCAGGGAATGAGCAGTTCTTC; cdr3_aa: CSARDPGNEQFF
j_call: TRBJ2-7; d_call: TRBD2; v_call: TRBV28; clone_size: many; cdr3_nt: TGTGCCAGCAGTCCCGGGGGGTTACGGGACGAGCAGTACTTC; cdr3_aa: CASSPGGLRDEQYF
j_call: TRBJ2-3; d_call: NA; v_call: TRBV29-1; clone_size: many; cdr3_nt: TGCAGCGCCTCCCGCACAGATACGCAGTATTTT; cdr3_aa: CSASRTDTQYF
j_call: TRBJ2-3; d_call: TRBD2; v_call: TRBV20-1; clone_size: many; cdr3_nt: TGCAGTGCGGTAGCGGGAGGGCCGGTAGATACGCAGTATTTT; cdr3_aa: CSAVAGGPVDTQYF
j_call: TRBJ2-1; d_call: TRBD2; v_call: TRBV20-1; clone_size: few; cdr3_nt: TGCAGTGCTAGAGGGGGCGGGAGATACAATGAGCAGTTCTTC; cdr3_aa: CSARGGGRYNEQFF
j_call: TRBJ2-3; d_call: NA; v_call: TRBV28; clone_size: many; cdr3_nt: TGTGCCAGCAACCTCGGGAGCTGGTCAGATACGCAGTATTTT; cdr3_aa: CASNLGSWSDTQYF
j_call: TRBJ2-5; d_call: NA; v_call: TRBV24-1; clone_size: once; cdr3_nt: TGTGCCACCAGTGATTCATTTGGGGGCGGATCGGAGACCCAGTACTTC; cdr3_aa: CATSDSFGGGSETQYF
j_call: TRBJ1-1; d_call: TRBD1; v_call: TRBV29-1; clone_size: many; cdr3_nt: TGCAGCGTTAAGAGACAGGGGGTGAACACTGAAGCTTTCTTT; cdr3_aa: CSVKRQGVNTEAFF
j_call: TRBJ1-2; d_call: NA; v_call: TRBV12-3/TRBV12-4; clone_size: NA; cdr3_nt: TGTGCCAGCAGTTTGTCCTGGACAGATGACGGTGGCTACACCTTC; cdr3_aa: CASSLSWTDDGGYTF
j_call: TRBJ2-1; d_call: TRBD2; v_call: TRBV28; clone_size: many; cdr3_nt: TGTGCCAGCAGTTCCCGGGAAGGGAGGGTGTCATACAATGAGCAGTTCTTC; cdr3_aa: CASSSREGRVSYNEQFF
j_call: TRBJ2-7; d_call: TRBD1; v_call: TRBV29-1; clone_size: many; cdr3_nt: TGCAGCGCCGTGACAGGGGCCTACGAGCAGTACTTC; cdr3_aa: CSAVTGAYEQYF
j_call: TRBJ1-2; d_call: NA; v_call: TRBV2; clone_size: many; cdr3_nt: TGTGCCAGCAGGAGGGACACTGGCTATGGCTACACCTTC; cdr3_aa: CASRRDTGYGYTF
j_call: TRBJ2-7; d_call: TRBD1; v_call: TRBV30; clone_size: NA; cdr3_nt: TGTGCCTGGAGGGGGGACAGGGAGAACGAGCAGTACTTC; cdr3_aa: CAWRGDRENEQYF
j_call: TRBJ2-3; d_call: TRBD2; v_call: TRBV7-9; clone_size: NA; cdr3_nt: TGTGCCAGCAGAAATTCCGCCCGGCTAGCGGCCCCTCTGGATACGCAGTATTTT; cdr3_aa: CASRNSARLAAPLDTQYF
j_call: TRBJ1-4; d_call: NA; v_call: TRBV3-1; clone_size: NA; cdr3_nt: TGTGCCAGCAGCCGGGAGAATGAAAAACTGTTTTTT; cdr3_aa: CASSRENEKLFF
j_call: TRBJ1-2; d_call: NA; v_call: TRBV28; clone_size: many; cdr3_nt: TGTGCCAGCAGTTTATTAGGGCAGACCTATGGCTACACCTTC; cdr3_aa: CASSLLGQTYGYTF